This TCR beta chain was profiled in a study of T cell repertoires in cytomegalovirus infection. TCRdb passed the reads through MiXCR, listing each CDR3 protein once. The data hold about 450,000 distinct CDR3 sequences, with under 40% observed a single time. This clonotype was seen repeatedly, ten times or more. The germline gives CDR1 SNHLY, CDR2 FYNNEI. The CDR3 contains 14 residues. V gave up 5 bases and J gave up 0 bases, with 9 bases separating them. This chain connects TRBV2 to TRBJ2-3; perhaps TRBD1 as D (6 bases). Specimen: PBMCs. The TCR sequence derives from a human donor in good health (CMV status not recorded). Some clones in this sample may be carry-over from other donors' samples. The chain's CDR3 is CASSRTASTDTQYF. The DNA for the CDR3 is TGTGCCAGCAGTAGGACAGCTAGCACAGATACGCAGTATTTT.